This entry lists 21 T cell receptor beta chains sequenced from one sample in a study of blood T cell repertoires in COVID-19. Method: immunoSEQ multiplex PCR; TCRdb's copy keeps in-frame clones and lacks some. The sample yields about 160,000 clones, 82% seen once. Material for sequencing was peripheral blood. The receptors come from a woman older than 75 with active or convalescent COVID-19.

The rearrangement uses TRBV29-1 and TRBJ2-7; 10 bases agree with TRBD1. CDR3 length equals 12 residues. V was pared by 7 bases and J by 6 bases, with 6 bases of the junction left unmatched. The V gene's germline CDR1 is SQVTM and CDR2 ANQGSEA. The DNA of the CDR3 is TGCAGCGCCGCCGGACAGGGGGGCGAGCAGTACTTC. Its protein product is CSAAGQGGEQYF.

CDR3 nucleotides: TGCGCCAGCAGCTTGGAGACAGTTTCCTATGGCTACACCTTC. This translates into CASSLETVSYGYTF. The chain joins TRBV5-1 to TRBJ1-2; tentative D call: TRBD1 (5 bases). The CDR3 spans 14 residues. In germline, CDR1 is SGHRS, CDR2 YFSETQ. The V end lost 0 bases, the J end lost 4 bases, and 10 bases lay between the germline ends.

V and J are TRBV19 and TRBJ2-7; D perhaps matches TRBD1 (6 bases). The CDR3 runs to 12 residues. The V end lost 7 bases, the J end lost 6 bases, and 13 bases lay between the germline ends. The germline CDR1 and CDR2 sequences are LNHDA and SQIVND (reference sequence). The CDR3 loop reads CASNNRAGEQYF. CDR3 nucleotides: TGTGCCAGTAATAACAGGGCCGGCGAGCAGTACTTC.

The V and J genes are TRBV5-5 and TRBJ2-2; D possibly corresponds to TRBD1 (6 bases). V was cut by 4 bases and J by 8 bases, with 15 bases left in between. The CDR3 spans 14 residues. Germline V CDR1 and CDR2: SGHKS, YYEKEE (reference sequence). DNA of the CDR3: TGTGCCAGCAGCATACAGGGTAGTTTTGGGGAGCTGTTTTTT. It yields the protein CASSIQGSFGELFF. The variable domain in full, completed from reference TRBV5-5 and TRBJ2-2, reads DAGVTQSPTHLIKTRGQQVTLRCSPISGHKSVSWYQQVLGQGPQFIFQYYEKEERGRGNFPDRFSARQFPNYSSELNVNALLLGDSALYLCASSIQGSFGELFFGEGSRLTVL.

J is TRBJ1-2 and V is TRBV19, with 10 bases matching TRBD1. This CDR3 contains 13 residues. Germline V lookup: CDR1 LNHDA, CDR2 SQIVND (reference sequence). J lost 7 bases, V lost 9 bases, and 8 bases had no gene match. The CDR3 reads CASAPGQGLGYTF. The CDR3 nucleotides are TGTGCCAGCGCCCCGGGACAGGGGCTTGGCTACACCTTC.

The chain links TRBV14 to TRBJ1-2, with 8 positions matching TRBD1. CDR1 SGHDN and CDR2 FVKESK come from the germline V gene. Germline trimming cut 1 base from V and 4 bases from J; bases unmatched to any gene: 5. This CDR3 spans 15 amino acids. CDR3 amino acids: CASSQGTGKGYGYTF. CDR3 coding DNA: TGTGCCAGCAGCCAAGGGACAGGGAAGGGCTATGGCTACACCTTC.

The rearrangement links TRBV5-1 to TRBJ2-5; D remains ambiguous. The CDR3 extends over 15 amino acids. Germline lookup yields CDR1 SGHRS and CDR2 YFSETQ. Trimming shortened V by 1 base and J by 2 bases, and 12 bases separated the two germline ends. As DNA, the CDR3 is TGCGCCAGCAGCTTGACGTTGTCTAGTCAAGAGACCCAGTACTTC. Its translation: CASSLTLSSQETQYF.

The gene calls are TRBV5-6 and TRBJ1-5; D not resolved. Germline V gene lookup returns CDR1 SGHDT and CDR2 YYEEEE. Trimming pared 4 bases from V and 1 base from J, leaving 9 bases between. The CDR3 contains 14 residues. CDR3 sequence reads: CASSMGRSNQPQHF. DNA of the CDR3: TGTGCCAGCAGCATGGGGAGGAGCAATCAGCCCCAGCATTTT.

Here the CDR3 reads CATVLAVGSYEQYF. The CDR3 DNA follows: TGTGCCACCGTACTAGCGGTTGGATCCTACGAGCAGTACTTC. The genes are TRBV6-6 and TRBJ2-7, with TRBD2 matching over 8 bases. The germline CDR1 and CDR2 sequences are MNHNY and SVGAGI (reference sequence). The length of the CDR3 is 14 residues. The junction had 9 bases not matched to a gene; V was cut back by 10 bases and J by 1 base.

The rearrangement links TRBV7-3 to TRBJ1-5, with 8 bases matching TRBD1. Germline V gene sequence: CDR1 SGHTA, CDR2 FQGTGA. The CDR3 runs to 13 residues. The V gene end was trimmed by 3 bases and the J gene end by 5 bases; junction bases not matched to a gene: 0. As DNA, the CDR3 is TGTGCCAGCAGCTTGGACAGGGATCAGCCCCAGCATTTT. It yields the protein CASSLDRDQPQHF.

CDR3 bases: TGTGCCAGCAGTTACTCTAGCGGGAGCGGCGGGGAGCTGTTTTTT. It is translated as CASSYSSGSGGELFF. J is TRBJ2-2 and V is TRBV6-5, with 9 bases matching TRBD2. The CDR3 totals 15 residues. Germline V gene lookup returns CDR1 MNHEY and CDR2 SVGAGI. Germline trimming cut 0 bases from V and 7 bases from J; bases unmatched to any gene: 3.

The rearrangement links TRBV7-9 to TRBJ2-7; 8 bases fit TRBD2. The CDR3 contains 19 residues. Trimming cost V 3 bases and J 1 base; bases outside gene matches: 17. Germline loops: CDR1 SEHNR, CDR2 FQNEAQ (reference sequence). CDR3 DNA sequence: TGTGCCAGCAGCTTTGTTCACGCGGGAGGTAATTTTTTGTCCTACGAGCAGTACTTC. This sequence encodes CASSFVHAGGNFLSYEQYF.

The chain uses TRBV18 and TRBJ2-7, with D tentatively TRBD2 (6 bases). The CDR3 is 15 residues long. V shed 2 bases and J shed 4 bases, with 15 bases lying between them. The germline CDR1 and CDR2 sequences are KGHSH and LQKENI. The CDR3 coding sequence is TGTGCCAGCTCACCAACTCAAGGGACTCGTTACGAGCAGTACTTC. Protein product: CASSPTQGTRYEQYF.

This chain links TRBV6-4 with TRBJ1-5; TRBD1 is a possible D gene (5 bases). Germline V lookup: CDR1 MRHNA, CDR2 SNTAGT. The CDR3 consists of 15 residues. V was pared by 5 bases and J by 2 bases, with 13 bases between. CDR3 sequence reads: CASSSQAEGNQPQHF. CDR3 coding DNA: TGTGCCAGCAGTTCACAGGCCGAGGGCAATCAGCCCCAGCATTTT.

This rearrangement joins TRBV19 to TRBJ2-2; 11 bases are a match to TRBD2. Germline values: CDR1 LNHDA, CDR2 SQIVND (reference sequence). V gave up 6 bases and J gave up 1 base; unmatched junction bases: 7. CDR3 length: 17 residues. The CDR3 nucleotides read TGTGCCAGTAGCCGACTAGCGGGATCTCGGAACACCGGGGAGCTGTTTTTT. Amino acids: CASSRLAGSRNTGELFF.

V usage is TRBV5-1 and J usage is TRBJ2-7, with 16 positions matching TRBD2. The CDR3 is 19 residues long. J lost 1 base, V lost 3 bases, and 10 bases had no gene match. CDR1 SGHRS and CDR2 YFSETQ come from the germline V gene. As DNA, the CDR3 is TGCGCCAGCAGCTCAACCCCGGGACTAGCGGGAGGGAATTCCTACGAGCAGTACTTC. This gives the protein CASSSTPGLAGGNSYEQYF. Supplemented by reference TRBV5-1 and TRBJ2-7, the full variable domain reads KAGVTQTPRYLIKTRGQQVTLSCSPISGHRSVSWYQQTPGQGLQFLFEYFSETQRNKGNFPGRFSGRQFSNSRSEMNVSTLELGDSALYLCASSSTPGLAGGNSYEQYFGPGTRLTVT.

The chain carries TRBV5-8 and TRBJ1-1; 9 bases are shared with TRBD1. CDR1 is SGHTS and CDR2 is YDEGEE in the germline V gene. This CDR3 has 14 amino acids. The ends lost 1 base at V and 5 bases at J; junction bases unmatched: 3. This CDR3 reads CASSLTGGRTEAFF. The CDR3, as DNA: TGTGCCAGCAGCTTGACAGGGGGCAGGACTGAAGCTTTCTTT. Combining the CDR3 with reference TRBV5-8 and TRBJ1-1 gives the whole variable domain EAGVTQSPTHLIKTRGQQATLRCSPISGHTSVYWYQQALGLGLQFLLWYDEGEERNRGNFPPRFSGRQFPNYSSELNVNALELEDSALYLCASSLTGGRTEAFFGQGTRLTVV.

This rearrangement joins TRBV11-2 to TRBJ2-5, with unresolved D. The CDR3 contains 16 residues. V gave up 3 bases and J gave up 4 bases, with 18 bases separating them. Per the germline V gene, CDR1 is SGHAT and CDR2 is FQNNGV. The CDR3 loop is CASSFGLGSGRETQYF. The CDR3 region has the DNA TGTGCCAGCAGCTTTGGTCTCGGTTCAGGAAGAGAGACCCAGTACTTC. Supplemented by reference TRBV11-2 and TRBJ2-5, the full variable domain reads EAGVAQSPRYKIIEKRQSVAFWCNPISGHATLYWYQQILGQGPKLLIQFQNNGVVDDSQLPKDRFSAERLKGVDSTLKIQPAKLEDSAVYLCASSFGLGSGRETQYFGPGTRLLVL.

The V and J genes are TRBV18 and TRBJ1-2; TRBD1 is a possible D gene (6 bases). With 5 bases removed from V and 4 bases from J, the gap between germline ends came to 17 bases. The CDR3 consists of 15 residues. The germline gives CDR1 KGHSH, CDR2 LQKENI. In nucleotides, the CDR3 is TGTGCCAGCTCATCAGAGAACAGGGTGGGCTATGGCTACACCTTC. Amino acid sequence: CASSSENRVGYGYTF.

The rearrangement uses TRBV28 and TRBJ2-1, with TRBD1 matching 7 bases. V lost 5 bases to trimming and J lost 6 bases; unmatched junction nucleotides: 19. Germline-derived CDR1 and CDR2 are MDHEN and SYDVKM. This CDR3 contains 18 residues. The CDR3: CASSLPGPVNPGGNEQFF. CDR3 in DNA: TGTGCCAGCAGTCTACCGGGCCCCGTTAATCCAGGGGGCAATGAGCAGTTCTTC. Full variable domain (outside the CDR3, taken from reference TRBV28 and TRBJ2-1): DVKVTQSSRYLVKRTGEKVFLECVQDMDHENMFWYRQDPGLGLRLIYFSYDVKMKEKGDIPEGYSVSREKKERFSLILESASTNQTSMYLCASSLPGPVNPGGNEQFFGPGTRLTVL.

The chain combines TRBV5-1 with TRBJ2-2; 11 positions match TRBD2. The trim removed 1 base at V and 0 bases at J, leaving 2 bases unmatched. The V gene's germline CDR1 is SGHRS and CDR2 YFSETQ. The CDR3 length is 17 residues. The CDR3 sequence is CASSLMTSGANTGELFF. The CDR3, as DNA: TGCGCCAGCAGCTTGATGACTAGCGGGGCGAACACCGGGGAGCTGTTTTTT.